One sample yielded the 20 T cell receptor beta chains listed below, sequenced in a study of T cell repertoires in ileal Crohn's disease. Profiled with immunoSEQ multiplex PCR; TCRdb holds only in-frame clones, not every one. The sample has about 17,000 clones; 60% to 85% are singletons. The sample's time point: inflamed ileum from the surgical specimen. The sample consisted of ileal tissue. The source is an adult with Crohn's disease.

V usage is TRBV5-1 and J usage is TRBJ1-1; D possibly corresponds to TRBD1 (6 bases). The CDR3 length is 16 residues. The ends were cut back, 0 bases at V and 5 bases at J, with 17 bases in the middle. The germline CDR1 and CDR2 sequences are SGHRS and YFSETQ. CDR3 in amino acids: CASSLVIGRGGTEAFF. Here the CDR3 DNA reads TGCGCCAGCAGCTTGGTGATTGGCAGGGGAGGTACTGAAGCTTTCTTT.

The DNA of the CDR3 is TGTGCCAGCAGTTACGATGGGGATTCACCCCTCCACTTT. Translated, it gives CASSYDGDSPLHF. The V call is TRBV6-5, the J call TRBJ1-6; D gene ambiguous. CDR1 and CDR2 (germline): MNHEY, SVGAGI. The ends were cut back, 2 bases at V and 8 bases at J, with 7 bases in the middle. The length of the CDR3 is 13 residues.

This clone was detected a few times. The chain joins TRBV9 to TRBJ2-3; D remains ambiguous. In germline, CDR1 is SGDLS, CDR2 YYNGEE. The CDR3 consists of 12 residues. The V gene lost 7 bases and the J gene lost 5 bases, with 11 bases spanning the gap. This CDR3 reads CASSKGQDTQYF. As DNA, the CDR3 is TGTGCCAGCTCAAAAGGGCAAGATACGCAGTATTTT.

V gene TRBV4-1 combines with J gene TRBJ1-2; D unclear. The CDR3 is 15 residues long. The V end lost 4 bases, the J end lost 0 bases, and 12 bases lay between the germline ends. Germline CDR1 MGHRA, CDR2 YSYEKL. The CDR3 DNA sequence: TGCGCCAGCAGCCCTAGTGGCCTACCTAACTATGGCTACACCTTC. Translated: CASSPSGLPNYGYTF.

The chain has TRBV10-3 and TRBJ2-7, with 8 positions matching TRBD1. The V segment lost 6 bases and the J segment 2 bases; nucleotides outside the gene matches: 6. In germline, CDR1 is ENHRY, CDR2 SYGVKD. The CDR3 loop spans 14 amino acids. DNA of the CDR3: TGTGCCATCAGAATGACACAGGGGGCCTACGAGCAGTACTTC. It is translated as CAIRMTQGAYEQYF.

The rearrangement uses TRBV5-4 and TRBJ1-1; a possible D gene is TRBD1 (5 bases). Looked up from germline, CDR1 is SGHNT and CDR2 is YYREEE (reference sequence). V lost 5 bases to trimming and J lost 4 bases, with 12 bases between them. The CDR3 contains 13 residues. This CDR3 is CASSWAGTTEAFF. The CDR3 DNA follows: TGTGCCAGCAGTTGGGCGGGGACCACTGAAGCTTTCTTT.

J is TRBJ1-1 and V is TRBV7-9; 7 bases are a match to TRBD1. The CDR3 extends over 15 amino acids. V lost 5 bases and J lost 0; bases outside the gene matches: 6. In germline, CDR1 is SEHNR, CDR2 FQNEAQ (reference sequence). CDR3 in amino acids: CASSHTGAMNTEAFF. In DNA form, the CDR3 reads TGTGCCAGCAGCCATACAGGGGCCATGAACACTGAAGCTTTCTTT.

This sequence joins TRBV6-1 and TRBJ1-3; no clear D. Germline V gene sequence: CDR1 MNHNS, CDR2 SASEGT. V was cut by 6 bases and J by 4 bases, with 13 bases left in between. This CDR3 is built from 14 residues. The CDR3 is CASSPRGAGNTIYF. The CDR3, as DNA: TGTGCCAGCAGCCCACGGGGAGCCGGAAACACCATATATTTT.

The chain employs TRBV6-5 and TRBJ1-1; D unresolved. This CDR3 has 15 residues. Germline loops: CDR1 MNHEY, CDR2 SVGAGI. Trimming took off 2 bases at V and 2 bases at J, with 12 bases between the two ends. The CDR3 DNA sequence: TGTGCCAGCAGTTACGACCCAAATCCCAACACTGAAGCTTTCTTT. It codes for CASSYDPNPNTEAFF.

The chain carries TRBV25-1 and TRBJ2-6; the D gene is possibly TRBD1 (5 bases). Trimming removed 5 bases at V and 6 bases at J, with 17 bases between. CDR1 is MGHDK and CDR2 is SYGVNS in the germline V gene. CDR3 length equals 16 residues. CDR3 region: CASSPNRQPAANVLTF. The CDR3 bases are TGTGCCAGCAGTCCCAATCGACAGCCTGCGGCCAACGTCCTGACTTTC. Full variable domain (remainder filled in from reference TRBV25-1 and TRBJ2-6): EADIYQTPRYLVIGTGKKITLECSQTMGHDKMYWYQQDPGMELHLIHYSYGVNSTEKGDLSSESTVSRIRTEHFPLTLESARPSHTSQYLCASSPNRQPAANVLTFGAGSRLTVL.

This clone was observed a single time. V is TRBV7-2 and J is TRBJ2-7, with 9 bases identical to TRBD2. In germline, CDR1 is SGHTA, CDR2 FQGNSA. The junction had 5 bases not matched to a gene; V was cut back by 5 bases and J by 0 bases. The CDR3 is 15 residues long. CDR3 in DNA: TGTGCCAGCAGCCTTCTAGCGGGGCCCTCCTACGAGCAGTACTTC. Amino acids: CASSLLAGPSYEQYF.

The chain recombines TRBV19 with TRBJ1-1; no definite D call. The V end was cut by 0 bases, the J end by 7 bases, with 9 bases between. Germline CDR1 and CDR2: LNHDA and SQIVND (reference sequence). The CDR3 totals 13 residues. The CDR3 DNA sequence: TGTGCCAGTAGTATAGATCGGCGGCGTGAAGCTTTCTTT. Translating gives CASSIDRRREAFF.

The V gene is TRBV2, the J gene TRBJ2-1, with 7 bases identical to TRBD2. The CDR3 has 12 amino acids. V trimming: 7 bases; J trimming: 7 bases; junction bases outside the gene matches: 4. Germline loops: CDR1 SNHLY, CDR2 FYNNEI. The CDR3, as DNA: TGTGCCAGCACCGGACTAGGGAATGAGCAGTTCTTC. Residues: CASTGLGNEQFF.

In nucleotides, the CDR3 is TGTGCCAGCAGTCTTGGTCCTACCACCTACGAGCAGTACTTC. It translates to CASSLGPTTYEQYF. The rearrangement links TRBV6-5 to TRBJ2-7; D ambiguous. CDR3 size: 14 residues. The V gene lost 5 bases and the J gene lost 2 bases, with 13 bases spanning the gap. Looked up from germline, CDR1 is MNHEY and CDR2 is SVGAGI.

The chain uses TRBV7-9 and TRBJ1-1; TRBD1 aligns across 10 bases. Germline V gene lookup returns CDR1 SEHNR and CDR2 FQNEAQ (reference sequence). The CDR3 is made up of 15 amino acids. The J segment lost 1 base and the V segment lost 3 bases, leaving 2 bases of the junction unmatched. The CDR3 region has the DNA TGTGCCAGCAGCTTGACAGGGGGCGGGAACACTGAAGCTTTCTTT. Protein sequence: CASSLTGGGNTEAFF.

V usage is TRBV2 and J usage is TRBJ1-1, with 8 bases that match TRBD1. Per the germline V gene, CDR1 is SNHLY and CDR2 is FYNNEI. This CDR3 comprises 15 residues. V gave up 5 bases and J gave up 3 bases; unmatched junction bases: 8. The CDR3 region is CASSIRQGTDTEAFF. The CDR3 region has the DNA TGTGCCAGCAGTATTAGACAGGGGACGGACACTGAAGCTTTCTTT.

V gene TRBV21-1 combines with J gene TRBJ1-1; the D call of TRBD1 is as the table states it, not checked on the DNA. TRBV21-1 is given as a pseudogene. The CDR3 sequence is 13 residues long. The CDR3 region is CASKTDKNTEAFF. CDR3 DNA: TGTGCCAGCAAGACGGACAAAAACACTGAAGCTTTCTTT.

The chain couples TRBV5-1 to TRBJ2-7; D is possibly TRBD1 (6 bases). The germline CDR1 and CDR2 sequences are SGHRS and YFSETQ. The CDR3 runs 16 residues. V gave up 1 base and J gave up 0 bases, with 14 bases separating them. The CDR3 bases are TGCGCCAGCAGCTTGAGTCGGCAGGGGCTCTCCTACGAGCAGTACTTC. It is translated as CASSLSRQGLSYEQYF. Looking up the rest from reference TRBV5-1 and TRBJ2-7 gives the full variable domain: KAGVTQTPRYLIKTRGQQVTLSCSPISGHRSVSWYQQTPGQGLQFLFEYFSETQRNKGNFPGRFSGRQFSNSRSEMNVSTLELGDSALYLCASSLSRQGLSYEQYFGPGTRLTVT.

This chain connects TRBV7-2 to TRBJ2-5, with 10 bases fitting TRBD1. The CDR3 is 14 amino acids. Trimming at V came to 7 bases and at J to 5 bases, leaving 7 bases not matched to a gene. In germline, CDR1 is SGHTA, CDR2 FQGNSA. The CDR3 reads CASTMTGGGETQYF. In DNA form, the CDR3 reads TGTGCCAGCACCATGACAGGGGGCGGGGAGACCCAGTACTTC.

This clone was picked up one time. The chain recombines TRBV27 with TRBJ2-3; D unclear. The CDR3 loop spans 14 amino acids. CDR1 MNHEY and CDR2 SMNVEV come from the germline V gene (reference sequence). Deletions cut 6 bases from V and 0 bases from J, with 10 bases between. CDR3 DNA sequence: TGTGCCAGCAGGCCTCCCTTTAGCACAGATACGCAGTATTTT. Residues: CASRPPFSTDTQYF.